This T cell receptor beta chain was sequenced in a study of blood T cell repertoires in COVID-19. Study-wide background: Italy, Spain and the United States were the sources of the convalescent and acute COVID-19 samples.

How the authors handled the data: Reference gene primers were amplified, and this amplification served to estimate nucleated cell counts. Method: immunoSEQ multiplex PCR; TCRdb's copy keeps in-frame clones and lacks some. D and trimming come from the DNA, and the V and J calls and clone size come from that table. The table shows some 240,000 clones, with around 83% occurring only once. CDR3 length: 15 residues. The junction had 3 bases not matched to a gene; V was cut back by 2 bases and J by 7 bases. Looked up from germline, CDR1 is LGHDT and CDR2 is YNNKEL (reference sequence). The chain is built from TRBV3-1 (or the pseudogene TRBV3-2) and TRBJ2-3; 13 bases agree with TRBD2. The source of this sequence is a woman in her forties who had recovered from COVID-19. Sequencing was done on a sample of peripheral blood. The CDR3 sequence: CASSQTSGGAYTQYF. In DNA form, the CDR3 reads TGTGCCAGCAGCCAAACTAGCGGGGGGGCTTATACGCAGTATTTT.